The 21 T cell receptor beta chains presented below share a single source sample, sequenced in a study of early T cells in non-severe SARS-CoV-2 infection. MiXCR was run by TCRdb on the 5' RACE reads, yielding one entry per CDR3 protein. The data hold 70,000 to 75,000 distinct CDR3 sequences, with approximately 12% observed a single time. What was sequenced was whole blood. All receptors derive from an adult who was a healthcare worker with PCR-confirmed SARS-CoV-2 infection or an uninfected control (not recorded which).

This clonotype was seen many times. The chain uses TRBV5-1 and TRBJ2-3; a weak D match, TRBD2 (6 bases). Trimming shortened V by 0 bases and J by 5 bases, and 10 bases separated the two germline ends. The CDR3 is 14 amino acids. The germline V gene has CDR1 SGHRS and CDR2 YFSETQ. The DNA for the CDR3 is TGCGCCAGCAGCTTGGCACAGGAGGGAGATACGCAGTATTTT. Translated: CASSLAQEGDTQYF.

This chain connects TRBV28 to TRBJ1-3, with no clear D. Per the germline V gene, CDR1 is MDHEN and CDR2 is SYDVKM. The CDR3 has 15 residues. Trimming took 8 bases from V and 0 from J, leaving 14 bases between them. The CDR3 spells CASLFRKSSGNTIYF. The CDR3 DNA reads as TGTGCCAGCCTGTTTCGTAAAAGCTCTGGAAACACCATATATTTT.

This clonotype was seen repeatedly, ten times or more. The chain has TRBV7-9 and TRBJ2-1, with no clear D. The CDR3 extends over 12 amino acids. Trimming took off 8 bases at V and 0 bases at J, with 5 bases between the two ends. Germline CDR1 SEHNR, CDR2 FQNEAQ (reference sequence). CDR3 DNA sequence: TGTGCCAGCCTCAGCTCCTACAATGAGCAGTTCTTC. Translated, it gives CASLSSYNEQFF.

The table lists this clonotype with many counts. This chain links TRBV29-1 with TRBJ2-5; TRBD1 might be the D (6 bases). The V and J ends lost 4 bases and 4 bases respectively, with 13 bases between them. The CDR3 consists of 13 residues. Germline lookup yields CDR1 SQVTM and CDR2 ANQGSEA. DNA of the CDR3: TGCAGCGTTGGGGACACCTCACGAGAGACCCAGTACTTC. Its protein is CSVGDTSRETQYF. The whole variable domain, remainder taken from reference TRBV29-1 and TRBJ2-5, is SAVISQKPSRDICQRGTSLTIQCQVDSQVTMMFWYRQQPGQSLTLIATANQGSEATYESGFVIDKFPISRPNLTFSTLTVSNMSPEDSSIYLCSVGDTSRETQYFGPGTRLLVL.

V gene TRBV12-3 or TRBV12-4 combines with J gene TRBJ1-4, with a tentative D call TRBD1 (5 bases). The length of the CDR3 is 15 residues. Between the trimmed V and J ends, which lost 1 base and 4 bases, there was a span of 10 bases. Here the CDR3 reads CASSLDGQGNEKLFF. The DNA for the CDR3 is TGTGCCAGCAGTTTAGACGGGCAGGGTAATGAAAAACTGTTTTTT.

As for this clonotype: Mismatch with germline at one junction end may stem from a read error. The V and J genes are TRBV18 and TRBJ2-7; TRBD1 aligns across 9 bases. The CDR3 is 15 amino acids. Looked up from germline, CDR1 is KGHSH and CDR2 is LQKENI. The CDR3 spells CASSPSDRGGYVQYF. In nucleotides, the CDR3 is TGTGCCAGCTCGCCCTCGGACAGGGGAGGGTACGTGCAGTACTTC.

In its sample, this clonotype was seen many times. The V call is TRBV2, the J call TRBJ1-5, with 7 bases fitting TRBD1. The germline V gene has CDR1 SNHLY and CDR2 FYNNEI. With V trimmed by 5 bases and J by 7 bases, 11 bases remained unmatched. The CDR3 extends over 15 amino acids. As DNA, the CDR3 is TGTGCCAGCAGTCCCCGACAGGGCGGGGGCCAGCCCCAGCATTTT. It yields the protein CASSPRQGGGQPQHF.

The CDR3 DNA is TGTGCCAGCAGCTTAGGGGCTACGGCGGGAGGAACCACAGATACGCAGTATTTT. It encodes CASSLGATAGGTTDTQYF. The chain couples TRBV7-9 to TRBJ2-3; 8 positions match TRBD2. Per the germline V gene, CDR1 is SEHNR and CDR2 is FQNEAQ (reference sequence). The CDR3 is 18 residues long. The V segment lost 1 base and the J segment 2 bases; nucleotides outside the gene matches: 11.

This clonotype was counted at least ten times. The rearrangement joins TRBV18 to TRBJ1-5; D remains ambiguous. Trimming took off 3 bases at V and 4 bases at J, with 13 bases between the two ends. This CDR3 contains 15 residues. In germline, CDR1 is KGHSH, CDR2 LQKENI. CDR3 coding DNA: TGTGCCAGCTCACCTCAAGCGGGGAATAATCAGCCCCAGCATTTT. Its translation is CASSPQAGNNQPQHF. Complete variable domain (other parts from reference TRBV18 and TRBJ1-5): NAGVMQNPRHLVRRRGQEARLRCSPMKGHSHVYWYRQLPEEGLKFMVYLQKENIIDESGMPKERFSAEFPKEGPSILRIQQVVRGDSAAYFCASSPQAGNNQPQHFGDGTRLSIL.

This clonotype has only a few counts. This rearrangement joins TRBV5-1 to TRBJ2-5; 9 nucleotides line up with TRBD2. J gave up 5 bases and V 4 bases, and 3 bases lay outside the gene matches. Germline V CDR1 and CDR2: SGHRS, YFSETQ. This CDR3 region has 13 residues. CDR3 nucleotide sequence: TGCGCCAGCAGCCTTAGCGGGAGTGAGACCCAGTACTTC. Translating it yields CASSLSGSETQYF.

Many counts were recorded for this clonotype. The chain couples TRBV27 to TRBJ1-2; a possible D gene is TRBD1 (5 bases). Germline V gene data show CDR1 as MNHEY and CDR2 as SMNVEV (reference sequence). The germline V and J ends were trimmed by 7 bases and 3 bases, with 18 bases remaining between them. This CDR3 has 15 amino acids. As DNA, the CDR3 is TGTGCCAGCAACCCGAGGGGTGTGGGAGACTATGGCTACACCTTC. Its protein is CASNPRGVGDYGYTF.

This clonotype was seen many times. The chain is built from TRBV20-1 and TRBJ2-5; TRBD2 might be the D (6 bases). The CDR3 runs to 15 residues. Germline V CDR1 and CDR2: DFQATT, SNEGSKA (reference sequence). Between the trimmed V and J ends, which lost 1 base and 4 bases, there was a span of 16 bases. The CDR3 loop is CSARAPPASVETQYF. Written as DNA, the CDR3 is TGCAGTGCTAGAGCCCCCCCCGCTAGCGTAGAGACCCAGTACTTC.

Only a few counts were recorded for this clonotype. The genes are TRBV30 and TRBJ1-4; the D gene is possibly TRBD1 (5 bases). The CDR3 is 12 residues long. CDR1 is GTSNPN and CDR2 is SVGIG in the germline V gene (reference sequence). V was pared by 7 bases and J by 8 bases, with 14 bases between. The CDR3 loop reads CASSGWEEKLFF. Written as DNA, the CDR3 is TGTGCCTCGTCAGGGTGGGAAGAAAAACTGTTTTTT.

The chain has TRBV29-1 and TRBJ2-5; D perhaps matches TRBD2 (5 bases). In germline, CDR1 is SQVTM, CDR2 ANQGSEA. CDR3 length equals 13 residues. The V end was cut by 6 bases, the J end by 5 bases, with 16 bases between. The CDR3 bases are TGCAGCGTCGACGGACTTTCCGGCGAGACCCAGTACTTC. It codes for CSVDGLSGETQYF.

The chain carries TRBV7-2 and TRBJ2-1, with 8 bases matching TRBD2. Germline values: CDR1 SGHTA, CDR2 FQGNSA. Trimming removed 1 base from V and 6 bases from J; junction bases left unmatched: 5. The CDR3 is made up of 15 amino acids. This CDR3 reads CASSLGLAGVNEQFF. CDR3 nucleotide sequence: TGTGCCAGCAGCTTAGGGCTAGCGGGTGTCAATGAGCAGTTCTTC.

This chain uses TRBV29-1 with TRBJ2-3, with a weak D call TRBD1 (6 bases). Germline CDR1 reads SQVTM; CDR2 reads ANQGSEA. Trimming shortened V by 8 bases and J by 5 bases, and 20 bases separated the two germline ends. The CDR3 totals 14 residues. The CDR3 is CSYGGTSTRDTQYF. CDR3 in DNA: TGCAGCTATGGGGGCACGTCGACTCGAGATACGCAGTATTTT.

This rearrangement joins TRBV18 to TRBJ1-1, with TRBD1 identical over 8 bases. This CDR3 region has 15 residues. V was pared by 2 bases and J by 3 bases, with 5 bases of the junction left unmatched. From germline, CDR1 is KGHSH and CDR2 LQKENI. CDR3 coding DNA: TGTGCCAGCTCACCAACACAGGGGGTTGACACTGAAGCTTTCTTT. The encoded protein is CASSPTQGVDTEAFF.

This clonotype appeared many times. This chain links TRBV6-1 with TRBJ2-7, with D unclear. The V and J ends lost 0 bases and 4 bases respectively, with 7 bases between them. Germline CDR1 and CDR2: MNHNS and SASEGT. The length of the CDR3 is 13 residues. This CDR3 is CASSEAQPYEQYF. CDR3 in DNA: TGTGCCAGCAGTGAAGCGCAACCGTACGAGCAGTACTTC.

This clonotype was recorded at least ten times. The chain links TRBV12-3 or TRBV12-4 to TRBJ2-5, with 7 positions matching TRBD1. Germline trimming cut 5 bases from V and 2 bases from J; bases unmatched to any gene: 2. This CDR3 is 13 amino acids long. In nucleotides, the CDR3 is TGTGCCAGCAGTGGGGACAGTCAAGAGACCCAGTACTTC. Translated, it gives CASSGDSQETQYF.

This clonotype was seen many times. In DNA form, the CDR3 reads TGTGCCACCACATATGCGGCAGATACGCAGTATTTT. Translation: CATTYAADTQYF. This chain uses TRBV6-2 or TRBV6-3 with TRBJ2-3; D uncertain. Trimming took off 10 bases at V and 4 bases at J, with 12 bases between the two ends. The CDR3 covers 12 residues. In germline, CDR1 is MNHEY, CDR2 SVGEGT.

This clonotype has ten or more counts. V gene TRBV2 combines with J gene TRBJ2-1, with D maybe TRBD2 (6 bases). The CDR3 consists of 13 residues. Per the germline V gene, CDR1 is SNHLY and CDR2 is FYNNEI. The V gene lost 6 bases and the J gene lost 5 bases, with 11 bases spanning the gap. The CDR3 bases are TGTGCCAGCAGGAGGGGACTCCACAATGAGCAGTTCTTC. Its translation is CASRRGLHNEQFF.